These T cell receptor beta chains were read from a single sample in a study of T cells in Graves' hyperthyroidism and ophthalmopathy. TCRdb itself ran the multiplex PCR reads through MiXCR, one entry per CDR3 protein. The table shows hundreds of thousands of distinct CDR3 sequences, with approximately 15% occurring only once. Sequencing used blood. These TCRs come from a woman aged 25-40 years with Graves' hyperthyroidism. CDR3s include the opening cysteine and the closing phenylalanine or tryptophan. Each record gives: V gene, D gene, clone size, J gene, CDR3 DNA, CDR3 protein. D genes are given only for firm matches. Where a row states a size, it is once, few, many or the class of an expanded clone; other rows omit it.

v_gene: TRBV28; d_gene: -; abundance: many; j_gene: TRBJ1-1; CDR3nt: TGTGCCAGCAGTTTGGGGGGAGCCGTTATGGAAGCTTTCTTT; CDR3aa: CASSLGGAVMEAFF
v_gene: TRBV20-1; d_gene: TRBD2; abundance: many; j_gene: TRBJ2-1; CDR3nt: TGCAGTGCTAGAGATTGGAGGGGACTAGCTAATGAGCAGTTCTTC; CDR3aa: CSARDWRGLANEQFF
v_gene: TRBV24-1; d_gene: TRBD2; abundance: many; j_gene: TRBJ2-3; CDR3nt: TGTGCCACCAGTGATGGAATAGCGGGAGAGGTGTATACGCAGTATTTT; CDR3aa: CATSDGIAGEVYTQYF
v_gene: TRBV28; d_gene: -; abundance: many; j_gene: TRBJ2-1; CDR3nt: TGTGCCAGCAGGGCCGGTTGGGTGACAGTGACCTACAATGAGCAGTTCTTC; CDR3aa: CASRAGWVTVTYNEQFF
v_gene: TRBV2; d_gene: TRBD2; abundance: -; j_gene: TRBJ2-5; CDR3nt: TGTGCCAGCAGTGGAAGACTAGCGGGAGATGGCGAGACCCAGTACTTC; CDR3aa: CASSGRLAGDGETQYF
v_gene: TRBV7-2; d_gene: -; abundance: many; j_gene: TRBJ2-3; CDR3nt: TGTGCCAGCAGCTTCACCTCTACGTCAGGCACAGATACGCAGTATTTT; CDR3aa: CASSFTSTSGTDTQYF
v_gene: TRBV28; d_gene: TRBD1; abundance: few; j_gene: TRBJ2-2; CDR3nt: TGTGCCACGGAGACAGGGCTGAACACCGGGGAGCTGTTTTTT; CDR3aa: CATETGLNTGELFF
v_gene: TRBV6-2/TRBV6-3; d_gene: TRBD2; abundance: few; j_gene: TRBJ2-7; CDR3nt: TGTGCCAGCACAGCGGGATTCTCCTACGAGCAGTACTTC; CDR3aa: CASTAGFSYEQYF
v_gene: TRBV4-1; d_gene: TRBD2; abundance: few; j_gene: TRBJ2-3; CDR3nt: TGCGCCAGCAGCCAGGGTAGCGGGAGCGTCACAGATACGCAGTATTTT; CDR3aa: CASSQGSGSVTDTQYF
v_gene: TRBV18; d_gene: TRBD2; abundance: -; j_gene: TRBJ2-1; CDR3nt: TGTGCCAGCTCTCGACTACCGACTAGCGGGAGGGCCACCTACAATGAGCAGTTCTTC; CDR3aa: CASSRLPTSGRATYNEQFF
v_gene: TRBV19; d_gene: -; abundance: few; j_gene: TRBJ2-2; CDR3nt: TGTGCCAGTAGTATGGACTTATGGGGGCAGGGATCCGGGGAGCTGTTTTTT; CDR3aa: CASSMDLWGQGSGELFF
v_gene: TRBV28; d_gene: TRBD1; abundance: many; j_gene: TRBJ1-1; CDR3nt: TGTGCCAGCACGAATGCTCAGGGGGCGTCGGACACTGAAGCTTTCTTT; CDR3aa: CASTNAQGASDTEAFF
v_gene: TRBV18; d_gene: -; abundance: -; j_gene: TRBJ2-5; CDR3nt: TGTGCCAGCTCACCAAAGGGAATGGAGACCCAGTACTTC; CDR3aa: CASSPKGMETQYF
v_gene: TRBV6-5; d_gene: TRBD2; abundance: -; j_gene: TRBJ2-1; CDR3nt: TGTGCCAGCAGTTACTCCAGCGGGAGGGCCGGGGAGCAGTTCTTC; CDR3aa: CASSYSSGRAGEQFF
v_gene: TRBV29-1; d_gene: -; abundance: few; j_gene: TRBJ1-1; CDR3nt: TGCAGCGTTGCGGGAGGGGCGAGTACTGAAGCTTTCTTT; CDR3aa: CSVAGGASTEAFF
v_gene: TRBV7-9; d_gene: -; abundance: -; j_gene: TRBJ2-7; CDR3nt: TGTGCCAGCGCGACGTCCTACGAGCAGTACTTC; CDR3aa: CASATSYEQYF
v_gene: TRBV5-1; d_gene: -; abundance: many; j_gene: TRBJ1-1; CDR3nt: TGCGCCAGCAGTGGAGGAAACACCGTTGGCACTGAAGCTTTCTTT; CDR3aa: CASSGGNTVGTEAFF
v_gene: TRBV25-1; d_gene: -; abundance: many; j_gene: TRBJ2-5; CDR3nt: TGTGCCAGCAGTGTGGCTAGCGTTTCGGGGCAAGAGACCCAGTACTTC; CDR3aa: CASSVASVSGQETQYF
v_gene: TRBV6-1; d_gene: -; abundance: -; j_gene: TRBJ2-3; CDR3nt: TGTGCCAGCAGGGCTAGTTACACTAGCACAGATACGCAGTATTTT; CDR3aa: CASRASYTSTDTQYF
v_gene: TRBV7-6; d_gene: -; abundance: many; j_gene: TRBJ2-2; CDR3nt: TGTGCCAGCAGCTTAGTTCTGAGGGAAGAGCTGTTTTTT; CDR3aa: CASSLVLREELFF
v_gene: TRBV20-1; d_gene: -; abundance: many; j_gene: TRBJ1-3; CDR3nt: TGCAGTGCGAGACCCCATGGAAACACCATATATTTT; CDR3aa: CSARPHGNTIYF
v_gene: TRBV7-9; d_gene: -; abundance: -; j_gene: TRBJ2-4; CDR3nt: TGTGCCAGCAGCTTAGCAAATTGGTACAGTCAGGTTATTGACATTCAGTACTTC; CDR3aa: CASSLANWYSQVIDIQYF
v_gene: TRBV20-1; d_gene: -; abundance: -; j_gene: TRBJ2-3; CDR3nt: TGCAGTGCTCAAACTTTGGGCCAAACCCAGCCAGATACGCAGTATTTT; CDR3aa: CSAQTLGQTQPDTQYF
v_gene: TRBV11-2; d_gene: TRBD2; abundance: -; j_gene: TRBJ2-5; CDR3nt: TGCGCCAGCAGCCAAGTGGGGGGGTGGGAGACCCAGTACTTC; CDR3aa: CASSQVGGWETQYF
v_gene: TRBV27; d_gene: TRBD2; abundance: many; j_gene: TRBJ2-1; CDR3nt: TGTGCCAGCAGTTTGGGGGACCTTTTAGCGGGAGGCTCCTACAATGAGCAGTTCTTC; CDR3aa: CASSLGDLLAGGSYNEQFF
v_gene: TRBV28; d_gene: -; abundance: many; j_gene: TRBJ2-5; CDR3nt: TGTGCCAGCAGTTCCCTCGCGGATCCGACAGAGCGAGAGACCCAGTACTTC; CDR3aa: CASSSLADPTERETQYF
v_gene: TRBV9; d_gene: -; abundance: -; j_gene: TRBJ2-7; CDR3nt: TGTGCCAGCAGCACCAGAAGTGCGGATTACGAGCAGTACTTC; CDR3aa: CASSTRSADYEQYF
v_gene: TRBV27; d_gene: TRBD2; abundance: few; j_gene: TRBJ2-5; CDR3nt: TGTGCCAGCAGTTTAGGGACTAGCGGGCAGAGCGCTGAGACCCAGTACTTC; CDR3aa: CASSLGTSGQSAETQYF
v_gene: TRBV29-1; d_gene: -; abundance: few; j_gene: TRBJ2-7; CDR3nt: TGCAGCGTCGAGCTGGATAAGTACGAGCAGTACTTC; CDR3aa: CSVELDKYEQYF
v_gene: TRBV20-1; d_gene: -; abundance: -; j_gene: TRBJ1-4; CDR3nt: TGCAGTGCTAGTACGCCTGCGCGTACTAATGAAAGACTGTTTTTT; CDR3aa: CSASTPARTNERLFF
v_gene: TRBV6-5; d_gene: -; abundance: many; j_gene: TRBJ1-5; CDR3nt: TGTGCCAGCAGTTACGCCACGAATCAGCCCCAGCATTTT; CDR3aa: CASSYATNQPQHF
v_gene: TRBV28; d_gene: -; abundance: many; j_gene: TRBJ2-7; CDR3nt: TGTGCCAGCAGACAAAACGGCGAGCAGTACTTC; CDR3aa: CASRQNGEQYF
v_gene: TRBV7-2; d_gene: -; abundance: few; j_gene: TRBJ1-1; CDR3nt: TGTGCCAGCAGCTTAGTTTTTACAGGGCAAACTGAAGCTTTCTTT; CDR3aa: CASSLVFTGQTEAFF
v_gene: TRBV6-1; d_gene: -; abundance: many; j_gene: TRBJ1-1; CDR3nt: TGTGCCAGCAGTGAGGGGGGCTGGACTGAAGCTTTCTTT; CDR3aa: CASSEGGWTEAFF
v_gene: TRBV9; d_gene: -; abundance: many; j_gene: TRBJ2-2; CDR3nt: TGTGCCAGCAGCGTAGTTGCGGGTTCGAACACCGGGGAGCTGTTTTTT; CDR3aa: CASSVVAGSNTGELFF
v_gene: TRBV20-1; d_gene: -; abundance: many; j_gene: TRBJ2-7; CDR3nt: TGCAGTGCCGCCACGGGGGGCTTTCCCTACGAGCAGTACTTC; CDR3aa: CSAATGGFPYEQYF
v_gene: TRBV19; d_gene: -; abundance: -; j_gene: TRBJ2-1; CDR3nt: TGTGCAACTAGCCAAAATGAGCAGTTCTTC; CDR3aa: CATSQNEQFF
v_gene: TRBV5-1; d_gene: -; abundance: many; j_gene: TRBJ2-1; CDR3nt: TGCGCCAGCAGCTTGGCTGAGTATGAGCAGTTCTTC; CDR3aa: CASSLAEYEQFF
v_gene: TRBV27; d_gene: -; abundance: many; j_gene: TRBJ2-3; CDR3nt: TGTGCCAGCAGTTTCGGTGGGTTCCTAGATACGCAGTATTTT; CDR3aa: CASSFGGFLDTQYF
v_gene: TRBV28; d_gene: TRBD1; abundance: many; j_gene: TRBJ1-5; CDR3nt: TGTGCCAGCAGTTTTGATCGGAAGGGGACAGAGAATCAGCCCCAGCATTTT; CDR3aa: CASSFDRKGTENQPQHF
v_gene: TRBV5-5; d_gene: -; abundance: many; j_gene: TRBJ2-5; CDR3nt: TGTGCCAGCAGCTTTTCCGGGACACTCCAAGAGACCCAGTACTTC; CDR3aa: CASSFSGTLQETQYF
v_gene: TRBV29-1; d_gene: -; abundance: many; j_gene: TRBJ2-5; CDR3nt: TGCAGCGTTGGTAGGCATGGAGAGACCCAGTACTTC; CDR3aa: CSVGRHGETQYF
v_gene: TRBV20-1; d_gene: TRBD2; abundance: few; j_gene: TRBJ2-3; CDR3nt: TGCAGTGCGCCGAGGCGGGGACTAGCGACAGATACGCAGTATTTT; CDR3aa: CSAPRRGLATDTQYF
v_gene: TRBV5-1; d_gene: TRBD1; abundance: -; j_gene: TRBJ1-2; CDR3nt: TGCGCCAGCAGCATCGGACAGGGGGGGCACTATGGCTACGCCTTC; CDR3aa: CASSIGQGGHYGYAF
v_gene: TRBV2; d_gene: -; abundance: many; j_gene: TRBJ2-3; CDR3nt: TGTGCCAGCAGCGCTGCGAGCGGGTTTGCGCAGTATTTT; CDR3aa: CASSAASGFAQYF
v_gene: TRBV20-1; d_gene: TRBD1; abundance: few; j_gene: TRBJ1-2; CDR3nt: TGCAGTGCTAGAGAGGACAGGAAACGAGGCTACACCTTC; CDR3aa: CSAREDRKRGYTF
v_gene: TRBV20-1; d_gene: -; abundance: -; j_gene: TRBJ2-4; CDR3nt: TGCAGTGTAGGCGGAGCCAAAAACATTCAGTACTTC; CDR3aa: CSVGGAKNIQYF
v_gene: TRBV6-1; d_gene: -; abundance: many; j_gene: TRBJ2-2; CDR3nt: TGTGCCAGCAGTGAGGGAACCCGAACTTACAGAGGGGAGCTGTTTTTT; CDR3aa: CASSEGTRTYRGELFF
v_gene: TRBV20-1; d_gene: -; abundance: -; j_gene: TRBJ2-2; CDR3nt: TGCAGTGCTAGTGGGAGCGCTCGTTTTAAACCGGGGGAGCTGTTTTTT; CDR3aa: CSASGSARFKPGELFF
v_gene: TRBV20-1; d_gene: -; abundance: -; j_gene: TRBJ1-2; CDR3nt: TGCAGTGCCGCAGGGTTTACTAACTATGGCTACACCTTC; CDR3aa: CSAAGFTNYGYTF
v_gene: TRBV28; d_gene: -; abundance: many; j_gene: TRBJ2-7; CDR3nt: TGTGCCAGCAGCGGCCAAGGGCCCCGGGATCAGTACGAGCAGTACTTC; CDR3aa: CASSGQGPRDQYEQYF
v_gene: TRBV6-1; d_gene: TRBD1; abundance: many; j_gene: TRBJ1-1; CDR3nt: TGTGCCAGCAGTTTACAGGGGAGCTTCGCTGAAGCTTTCTTT; CDR3aa: CASSLQGSFAEAFF
v_gene: TRBV2; d_gene: -; abundance: many; j_gene: TRBJ2-7; CDR3nt: TGTGCCAGCAGTGAAGATAGGGACAACTACGAGCAGTACTTC; CDR3aa: CASSEDRDNYEQYF